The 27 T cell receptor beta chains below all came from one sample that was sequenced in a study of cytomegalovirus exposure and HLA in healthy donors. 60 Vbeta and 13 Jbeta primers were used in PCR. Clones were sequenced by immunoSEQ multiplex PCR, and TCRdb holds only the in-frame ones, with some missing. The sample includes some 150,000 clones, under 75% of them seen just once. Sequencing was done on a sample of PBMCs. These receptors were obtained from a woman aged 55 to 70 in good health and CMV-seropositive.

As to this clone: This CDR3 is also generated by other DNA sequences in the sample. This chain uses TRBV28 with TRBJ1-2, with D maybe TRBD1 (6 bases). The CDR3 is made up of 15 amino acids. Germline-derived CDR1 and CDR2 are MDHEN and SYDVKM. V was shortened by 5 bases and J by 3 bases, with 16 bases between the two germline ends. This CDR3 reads CASSPLRDIDYGYTF. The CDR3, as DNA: TGTGCCAGCAGTCCCCTACGGGACATAGACTATGGCTACACCTTC.

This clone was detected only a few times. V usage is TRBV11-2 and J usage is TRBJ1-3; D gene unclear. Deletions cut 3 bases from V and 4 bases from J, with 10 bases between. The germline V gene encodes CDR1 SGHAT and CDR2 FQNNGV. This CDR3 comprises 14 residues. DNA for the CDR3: TGTGCCAGCAGCTTTCCGACACGCGGAAACACCATATATTTT. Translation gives CASSFPTRGNTIYF.

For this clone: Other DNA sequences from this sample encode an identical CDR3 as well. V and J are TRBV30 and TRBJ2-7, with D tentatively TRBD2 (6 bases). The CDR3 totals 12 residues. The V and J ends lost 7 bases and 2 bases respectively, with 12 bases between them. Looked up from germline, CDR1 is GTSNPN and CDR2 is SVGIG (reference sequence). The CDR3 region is CASGRDPYEQYF. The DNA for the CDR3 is TGTGCCTCCGGGCGGGACCCCTACGAGCAGTACTTC.

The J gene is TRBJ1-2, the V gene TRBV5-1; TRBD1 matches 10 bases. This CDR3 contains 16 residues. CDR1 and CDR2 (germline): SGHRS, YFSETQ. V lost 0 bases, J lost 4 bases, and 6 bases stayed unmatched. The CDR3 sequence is CASSLGQGALGYGYTF. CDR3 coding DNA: TGCGCCAGCAGCTTGGGACAGGGGGCTTTGGGCTATGGCTACACCTTC.

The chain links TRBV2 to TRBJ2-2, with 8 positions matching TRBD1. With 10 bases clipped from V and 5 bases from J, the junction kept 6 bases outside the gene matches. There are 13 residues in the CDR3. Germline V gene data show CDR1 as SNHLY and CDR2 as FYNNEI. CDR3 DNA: TGTGCCACCGCGACAGGGGAAACCGGGGAGCTGTTTTTT. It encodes CATATGETGELFF.

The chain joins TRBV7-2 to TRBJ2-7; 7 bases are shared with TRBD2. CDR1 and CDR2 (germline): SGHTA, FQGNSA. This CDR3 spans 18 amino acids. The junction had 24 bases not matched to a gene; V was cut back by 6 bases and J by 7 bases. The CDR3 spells CASSSGRAQGPSLREQYF. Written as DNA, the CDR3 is TGTGCCAGCAGTTCAGGGAGGGCCCAAGGACCTTCGCTTAGGGAGCAGTACTTC.

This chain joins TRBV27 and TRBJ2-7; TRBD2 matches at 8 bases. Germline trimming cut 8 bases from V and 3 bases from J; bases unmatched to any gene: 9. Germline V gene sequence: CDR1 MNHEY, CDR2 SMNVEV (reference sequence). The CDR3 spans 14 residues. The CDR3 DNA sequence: TGTGCCAGCCGCCTGACTAGCGTAAACTACGAGCAGTACTTC. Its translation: CASRLTSVNYEQYF.

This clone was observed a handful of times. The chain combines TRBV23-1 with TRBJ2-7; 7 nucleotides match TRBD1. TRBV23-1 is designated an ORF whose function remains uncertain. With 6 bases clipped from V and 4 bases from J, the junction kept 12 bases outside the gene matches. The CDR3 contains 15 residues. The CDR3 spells CASRDFRDSYYEQYF. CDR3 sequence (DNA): TGCGCCAGCAGGGATTTCCGGGACAGTTATTACGAGCAGTACTTC.

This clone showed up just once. CDR3 sequence: CASSFGGRVDTQYF. For the CDR3, the DNA is TGTGCCAGCAGCTTCGGCGGGAGGGTAGATACGCAGTATTTT. V gene TRBV7-2 combines with J gene TRBJ2-3, with 9 bases aligning to TRBD2. The length of the CDR3 is 14 residues. Per germline, CDR1 SGHTA and CDR2 FQGNSA. Trimming removed 3 bases from V and 5 bases from J; junction bases left unmatched: 3.

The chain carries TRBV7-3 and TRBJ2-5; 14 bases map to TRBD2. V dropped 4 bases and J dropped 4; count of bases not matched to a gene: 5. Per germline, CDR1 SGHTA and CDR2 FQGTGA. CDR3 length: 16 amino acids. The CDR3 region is CASSSGGLAGAETQYF. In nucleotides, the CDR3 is TGTGCCAGCAGCTCAGGGGGACTAGCGGGAGCAGAGACCCAGTACTTC.

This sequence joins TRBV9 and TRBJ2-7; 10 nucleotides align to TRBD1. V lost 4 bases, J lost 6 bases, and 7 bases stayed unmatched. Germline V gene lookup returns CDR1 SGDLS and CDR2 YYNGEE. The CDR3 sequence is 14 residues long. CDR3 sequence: CASSITGQGSEQYF. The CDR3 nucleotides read TGTGCCAGCAGCATCACGGGACAGGGGAGCGAGCAGTACTTC.

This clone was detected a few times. The DNA of the CDR3 is TGTGCCAGCAGTGATTCCACTAGCGGGAGTCCCGGGGAGCTGTTTTTT. Its protein is CASSDSTSGSPGELFF. The J gene is TRBJ2-2, the V gene TRBV25-1; TRBD2 aligns across 11 bases. Germline V gene data show CDR1 as MGHDK and CDR2 as SYGVNS. The length of the CDR3 is 16 residues. The junction had 6 bases not matched to a gene; V was cut back by 3 bases and J by 6 bases.

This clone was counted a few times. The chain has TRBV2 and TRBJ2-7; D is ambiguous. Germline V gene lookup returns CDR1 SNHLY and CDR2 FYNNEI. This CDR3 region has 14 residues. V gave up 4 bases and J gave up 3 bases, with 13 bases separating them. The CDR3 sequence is CASSVARSRYEQYF. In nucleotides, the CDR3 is TGTGCCAGCAGTGTGGCGCGGAGTCGCTACGAGCAGTACTTC.

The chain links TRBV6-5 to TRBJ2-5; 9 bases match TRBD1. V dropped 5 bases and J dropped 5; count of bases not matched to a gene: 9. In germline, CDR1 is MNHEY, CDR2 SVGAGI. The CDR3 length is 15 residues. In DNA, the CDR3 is TGTGCCAGCAGTGGCAGACAGGGGGGGTGGGAGACCCAGTACTTC. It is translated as CASSGRQGGWETQYF.

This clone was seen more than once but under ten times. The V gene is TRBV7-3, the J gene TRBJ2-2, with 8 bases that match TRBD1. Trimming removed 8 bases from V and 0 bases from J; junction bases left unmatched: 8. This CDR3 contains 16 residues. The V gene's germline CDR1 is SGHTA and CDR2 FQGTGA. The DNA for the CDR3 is TGTGCCAGCGCCGACCCGGGACAGGCGAACACCGGGGAGCTGTTTTTT. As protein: CASADPGQANTGELFF.

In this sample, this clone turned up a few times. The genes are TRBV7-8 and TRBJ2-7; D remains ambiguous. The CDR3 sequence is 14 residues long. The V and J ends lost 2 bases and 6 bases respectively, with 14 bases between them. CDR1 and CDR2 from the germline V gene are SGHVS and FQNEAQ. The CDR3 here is CASSLFSTLGEQYF. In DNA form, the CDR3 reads TGTGCCAGCAGCTTATTTAGCACCCTAGGCGAGCAGTACTTC.

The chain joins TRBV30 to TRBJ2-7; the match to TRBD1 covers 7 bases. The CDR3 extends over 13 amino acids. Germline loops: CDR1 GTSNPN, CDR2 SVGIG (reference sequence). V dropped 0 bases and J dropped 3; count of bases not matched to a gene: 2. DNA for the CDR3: TGTGCCTGGAGTGTTGGGACAGACTACGAGCAGTACTTC. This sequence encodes CAWSVGTDYEQYF.

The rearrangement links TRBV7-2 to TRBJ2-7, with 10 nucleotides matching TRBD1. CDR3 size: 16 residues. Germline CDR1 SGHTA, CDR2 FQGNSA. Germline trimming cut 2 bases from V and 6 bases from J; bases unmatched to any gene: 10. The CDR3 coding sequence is TGTGCCAGCAGCTTACGGACAGGGGGGGATTATGTCGAGCAGTACTTC. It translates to CASSLRTGGDYVEQYF.

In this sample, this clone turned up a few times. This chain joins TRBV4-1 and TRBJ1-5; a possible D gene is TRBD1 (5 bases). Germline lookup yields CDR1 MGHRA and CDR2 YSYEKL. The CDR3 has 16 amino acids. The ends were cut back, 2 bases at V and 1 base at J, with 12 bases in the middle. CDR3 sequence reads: CASSQRSGGSNQPQHF. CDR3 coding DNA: TGCGCCAGCAGCCAAAGATCGGGGGGAAGCAATCAGCCCCAGCATTTT.

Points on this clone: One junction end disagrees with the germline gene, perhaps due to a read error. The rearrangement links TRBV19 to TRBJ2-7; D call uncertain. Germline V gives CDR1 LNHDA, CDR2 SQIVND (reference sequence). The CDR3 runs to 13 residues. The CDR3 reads CASSIARSSEQYF. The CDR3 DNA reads TGTGCCAGTAGTATAGCCCGTTCCTCCGAGCAGTACTTC.

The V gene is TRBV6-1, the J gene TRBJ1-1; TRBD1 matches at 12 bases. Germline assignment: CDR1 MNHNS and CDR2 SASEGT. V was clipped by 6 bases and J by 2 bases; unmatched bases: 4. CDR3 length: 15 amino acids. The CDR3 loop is CASSLGTGGNTEAFF. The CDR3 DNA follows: TGTGCCAGCAGCCTTGGGACAGGGGGCAACACTGAAGCTTTCTTT.

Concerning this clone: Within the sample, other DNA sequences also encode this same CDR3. CDR3 residues: CASSQEQGVGNQPQHF. The DNA for the CDR3 is TGCGCCAGCAGCCAGGAGCAGGGTGTGGGCAATCAGCCCCAGCATTTT. This sequence joins TRBV4-1 and TRBJ1-5, with D maybe TRBD1 (5 bases). V was cut by 3 bases and J by 2 bases, with 14 bases left in between. The CDR3 spans 16 residues. CDR1 and CDR2 from the germline V gene are MGHRA and YSYEKL.

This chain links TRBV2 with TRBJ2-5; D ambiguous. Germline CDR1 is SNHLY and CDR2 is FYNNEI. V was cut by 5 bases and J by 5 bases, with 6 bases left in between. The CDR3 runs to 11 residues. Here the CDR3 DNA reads TGTGCCAGCAGTTTATCGGAGACCCAGTACTTC. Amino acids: CASSLSETQYF.

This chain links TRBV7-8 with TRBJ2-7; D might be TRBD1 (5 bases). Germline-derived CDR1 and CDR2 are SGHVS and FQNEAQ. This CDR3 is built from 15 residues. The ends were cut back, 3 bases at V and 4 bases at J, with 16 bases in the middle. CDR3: CASSLVSGSLYEQYF. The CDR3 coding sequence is TGTGCCAGCAGCTTGGTGTCAGGGTCCTTGTACGAGCAGTACTTC.

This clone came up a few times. The DNA for the CDR3 is TGCGCCAGCAGTGAGTCTAGCTACTCCTACGAGCAGTACTTC. Its protein product is CASSESSYSYEQYF. This sequence joins TRBV10-2 and TRBJ2-7; no definite D call. The V and J ends lost 0 bases and 0 bases respectively, with 6 bases between them. CDR3 size: 14 residues. Germline CDR1 and CDR2: WSHSY and SAAADI.

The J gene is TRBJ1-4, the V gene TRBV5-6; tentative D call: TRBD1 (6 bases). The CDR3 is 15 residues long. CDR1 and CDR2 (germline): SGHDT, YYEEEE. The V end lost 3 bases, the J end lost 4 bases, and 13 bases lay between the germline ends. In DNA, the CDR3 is TGTGCCAGCAGCTGGAGGACAGAATATAATGAAAAACTGTTTTTT. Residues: CASSWRTEYNEKLFF.

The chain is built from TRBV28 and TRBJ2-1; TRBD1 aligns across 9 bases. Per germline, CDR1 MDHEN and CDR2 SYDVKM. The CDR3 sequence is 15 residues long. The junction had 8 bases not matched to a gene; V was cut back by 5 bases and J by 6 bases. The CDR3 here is CASSTQGAGSNEQFF. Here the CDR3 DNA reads TGTGCCAGCAGTACACAGGGGGCTGGCAGCAATGAGCAGTTCTTC.